The rows below give T cell receptor beta chains drawn from one sample of a study of blood T cell repertoires in COVID-19. Assay: immunoSEQ multiplex PCR; the TCRdb copy retains only in-frame clones and omits some. The data show 100,000 to 150,000 clones, with over 75% seen just once and roughly 6.7% held by the top ten. The sample was peripheral blood. The receptors were gathered from a man aged 80 or over with active or convalescent COVID-19. The CDR3 runs from the conserved cysteine through the conserved F or W. D genes are given only for firm matches. Only some rows state a clone size, as once, few, many or a class for expanded clones.

V	D	J	size	DNA	CDR3
TRBV19	TRBD1	TRBJ2-7	once	TGTGCCAGTAGTGCCGGGACAGGTCAGCCCTCCGAGCAGTACTTC	CASSAGTGQPSEQYF
TRBV3-1/TRBV3-2	TRBD2	TRBJ2-5	-	TGTGCCAGCAGGTCCGGGACTAGGGGCCCCCAGTACTTC	CASRSGTRGPQYF
TRBV27	TRBD1	TRBJ1-2	-	TGTGCCAGCAGCTGGACAGGCTTCTATGGCTACACCTTC	CASSWTGFYGYTF
TRBV6-1	-	TRBJ1-3	once	TGTGCCAGCAGTGAAGGGAGGGGAAACACCATATATTTT	CASSEGRGNTIYF
TRBV7-6	-	TRBJ1-1	-	TGTGCCAGCAGCTTCCGTGGGAGGACTGAAGCTTTCTTT	CASSFRGRTEAFF
TRBV10-3	-	TRBJ2-7	-	TGTGCCATCAGTGGGACGGGGGGCACCTACGAGCAGTACTTC	CAISGTGGTYEQYF
TRBV7-9	TRBD2	TRBJ2-1	-	TGTGCCAGCAGCTTAAGGGCGGGGGTATCCTACAATGAGCAGTTCTTC	CASSLRAGVSYNEQFF
TRBV4-1	TRBD2	TRBJ2-2	few	TGCGCCAGCAGCTCACGACTAGCGGGTGCGAGCGGCGGGGAGCTGTTTTTT	CASSSRLAGASGGELFF
TRBV2	TRBD1	TRBJ1-4	few	TGTGCCAGCAGGAAGAACACAGGGGTTGGGAATGAAAAACTGTTTTTT	CASRKNTGVGNEKLFF
TRBV14	TRBD1	TRBJ2-7	few	TGTGCCAGCAGCCAAGATAAGGGGACAGGGGTCCACGAGCAGTACTTC	CASSQDKGTGVHEQYF
TRBV18	-	TRBJ1-4	few	TGTGCCAGCTCACCAGGAAGGGGTCCGCGGGAAAAACTGTTTTTT	CASSPGRGPREKLFF
TRBV2	-	TRBJ1-1	-	TGTGCCAGCAGTAAAGAGGGGCCAGGGATTACTGAAGCTTTCTTT	CASSKEGPGITEAFF
TRBV3-1/TRBV3-2	TRBD1	TRBJ2-7	-	TGTGCCAGCAGCCTAGCCGGACAGGGGGGGATCTACGAGCAGTACTTC	CASSLAGQGGIYEQYF
TRBV5-6	TRBD1	TRBJ1-5	-	TGTGCCAGCAGCTTTCGACAGGGATCAAGACAGCCCCAGCATTTT	CASSFRQGSRQPQHF
TRBV20-1	-	TRBJ2-3	-	TGCAGTGCTAGTCCCCCGGCGGTCTATGGCACAGATACGCAGTATTTT	CSASPPAVYGTDTQYF
TRBV19	TRBD2	TRBJ2-1	-	TGTGCAAGTAATTCCAAGGCTAGCGGGAGGGCCTTTGAGCAGTTCTTC	CASNSKASGRAFEQFF
TRBV4-3	-	TRBJ1-2	-	TGCGCCAGCAGCCAAGAGTGGGCCTCAAAACGCTACACCTTC	CASSQEWASKRYTF
TRBV9	TRBD2	TRBJ2-3	-	TGTGCCAGCAGCGCGGGGAGGCGGGGGGGAACAGATACGCAGTATTTT	CASSAGRRGGTDTQYF
TRBV11-2	-	TRBJ2-5	-	TGTGCCAGCAGCTTAGGAGGACTATCTCCTCAAGAGACCCAGTACTTC	CASSLGGLSPQETQYF
TRBV7-8	-	TRBJ1-1	once	TGTGCCAGCAGCTTTGGAGGGCGTCTGCGGACTGAAGCTTTCTTT	CASSFGGRLRTEAFF
TRBV28	TRBD1	TRBJ1-5	-	TGTGCCAGCAGTTTATACCAACAGGGGCTCCCCGGCCAGCCCCAGCATTTT	CASSLYQQGLPGQPQHF
TRBV7-6	TRBD1	TRBJ1-6	-	TGTGCCAGCAGCCTCCGGGACAGCGGGTATAATTCACCCCTCCACTTT	CASSLRDSGYNSPLHF
TRBV11-2	TRBD1	TRBJ1-2	-	TGTGCCAGCAGCTCAGGGACAGGGACCTATGGCTACACCTTC	CASSSGTGTYGYTF
TRBV18	TRBD1	TRBJ1-6	-	TGTGCCAGCTCATCCGGACAGGGTAATTCACCCCTCCACTTT	CASSSGQGNSPLHF
TRBV10-3	-	TRBJ2-5	-	TGTGCCATCGGAGAGGGTGGGGGGGAGACCCAGTACTTC	CAIGEGGGETQYF
TRBV7-9	-	TRBJ1-5	-	TGTGCCAGCAGCTTCAACGGGGATAGCAATCAGCCCCAGCATTTT	CASSFNGDSNQPQHF
TRBV19	TRBD1	TRBJ1-5	few	TGTGCCAGTAGTAGAAGTCGACAGGGAAGCGGTAGTCAGCCCCAGCATTTT	CASSRSRQGSGSQPQHF
TRBV15	TRBD1	TRBJ2-1	-	TGTGCCACCAGCAGAGATAGGGGGCTCTACAATGAGCAGTTCTTC	CATSRDRGLYNEQFF
TRBV9	TRBD1	TRBJ2-1	-	TGTGCCAGCAGCCCTCGACAGGGGGCGGCCTCCTACAATGAGCAGTTCTTC	CASSPRQGAASYNEQFF
TRBV12-3/TRBV12-4	-	TRBJ2-1	once	TGTGCCAGCAGTCTAGGGGGGGTCGATGAGCAGTTCTTC	CASSLGGVDEQFF
TRBV5-1	TRBD1	TRBJ2-7	-	TGCGCCAGCAGCAGTGGGACAGGGAATCCCTACGAGCAGTACTTC	CASSSGTGNPYEQYF
TRBV9	TRBD1	TRBJ1-2	-	TGTGCCAGCAGCGTAGCCACGGACAGGTCCTATGGCTACACCTTC	CASSVATDRSYGYTF
TRBV15	TRBD1	TRBJ1-3	once	TGTGCCACCAGCAGAGATTATCAGGGGGGAAGAAACACCATATATTTT	CATSRDYQGGRNTIYF
TRBV18	TRBD2	TRBJ2-1	-	TGTGCCAGCTCTCCGGGGGGTTATGAGCAGTTCTTC	CASSPGGYEQFF
TRBV6-5	-	TRBJ1-1	-	TGTGCCAGCAGTACATCACGAGCGGAAGCTTTCTTT	CASSTSRAEAFF
TRBV21-1	-	TRBJ2-7	-	TGTGCCAGCAGCAAAAAAACCGACAGGAGCTCCTACGAGCAGTACTTC	CASSKKTDRSSYEQYF
TRBV18	-	TRBJ2-5	-	TGTGCCAGCTCACTGAATCAGGGGTATCGCCAAGAGACCCAGTACTTC	CASSLNQGYRQETQYF
TRBV15	TRBD2	TRBJ2-5	-	TGTGCCACCAGCAGAGAGAGACTAGCGGGAAGAGAGACCCAGTACTTC	CATSRERLAGRETQYF
TRBV6-1	-	TRBJ1-5	-	TGTGCCAGCAGTGAGTCCGGGGTTCAGCCCCAGCATTTT	CASSESGVQPQHF
TRBV3-1/TRBV3-2	TRBD1	TRBJ1-1	-	TGTGCCAGCAGCCAGGCGGCAGGGGGGAACACTGAAGCTTTCTTT	CASSQAAGGNTEAFF
TRBV5-4	-	TRBJ1-1	once	TGTGCCAGCAGCTTGGGGAGCCTTGAAGCTTTCTTT	CASSLGSLEAFF
TRBV19	-	TRBJ2-3	-	TGTGCCAGTCAAGCTAGCCGGGCCCGCACAGATACGCAGTATTTT	CASQASRARTDTQYF
TRBV12-3/TRBV12-4	-	TRBJ1-1	-	TGTGCCAGCAGTTTGGGGGGGCAAGTTGAAGCTTTCTTT	CASSLGGQVEAFF
TRBV11-3	TRBD1	TRBJ1-5	few	TGTGCCAGCAGCTTAGCTGGGACAGGGGCATTGCAGCCCCAGCATTTT	CASSLAGTGALQPQHF
TRBV6-5	TRBD1	TRBJ1-4	once	TGTGCCAGCAATAGGGACAGGGCTGAAGAAAAACTGTTTTTT	CASNRDRAEEKLFF
TRBV5-1	TRBD2	TRBJ2-3	-	TGCGCCAGCAGCTCGGCGGGAGCTCTAGATACGCAGTATTTT	CASSSAGALDTQYF
TRBV10-3	-	TRBJ2-3	-	TGTGCCATCAGTGCCTTCGGGGGCACAGATACGCAGTATTTT	CAISAFGGTDTQYF
TRBV14	-	TRBJ1-3	few	TGTGCCAGCAGCCCAGGGCAGATTGGAAACACCATATATTTT	CASSPGQIGNTIYF
TRBV3-1/TRBV3-2	TRBD2	TRBJ2-1	-	TGTGCCAGCAGCCATACATTTAGCGGGGCGGGAGGGGATAACTACAATGAGCAGTTCTTC	CASSHTFSGAGGDNYNEQFF
TRBV24-1	TRBD2	TRBJ2-2	-	TGTGCCACCAGTGACTCTCTAGGACTAGTAGGAGGCACCGGGGAGCTGTTTTTT	CATSDSLGLVGGTGELFF
TRBV7-2	-	TRBJ1-1	-	TGTGCCAGCAACCCCCTCAGGGATGCTGAAGCTTTCTTT	CASNPLRDAEAFF
TRBV4-1	TRBD1	TRBJ2-7	-	TGCGCCAGCAGCCAAGATACGACAGGGGGCCGTAGCCCGGCATACGAGCAGTACTTC	CASSQDTTGGRSPAYEQYF
TRBV7-6	-	TRBJ1-2	-	TGTGCCAGCAGCTTAGGGCAGGGTAGTACTGATGGCTACACCTTC	CASSLGQGSTDGYTF